A single sample gave rise to the 22 T cell receptor beta chains below, sequenced in a study of cytomegalovirus exposure and HLA in healthy donors. The PCR employed 60 Vbeta primers together with 13 Jbeta primers. Produced via immunoSEQ multiplex PCR; TCRdb's table is partial and in-frame only. Counted here are 200,000 to 250,000 clones, more than 75% occurring once; the ten biggest clones make up less than 4.5%. Sequencing input: PBMCs. Receptor source: a male donor in good health and CMV-seronegative.

The chain recombines TRBV5-6 with TRBJ2-7; 7 bases match TRBD1. Germline assignment: CDR1 SGHDT and CDR2 YYEEEE. The CDR3 contains 15 residues. V was pared by 3 bases and J by 5 bases, with 11 bases of the junction left unmatched. CDR3 region: CASSWRGQAGDEQYF. The CDR3 DNA reads TGTGCCAGCAGCTGGCGAGGACAGGCGGGCGACGAGCAGTACTTC.

As DNA, the CDR3 is TGCAGCACTACAACAGGGCTCTCTGGGGCCAACGTCCTGACTTTC. This codes for CSTTTGLSGANVLTF. The chain has TRBV29-1 and TRBJ2-6, with a tentative D call TRBD1 (6 bases). The V and J ends lost 8 bases and 0 bases respectively, with 14 bases between them. Germline values: CDR1 SQVTM, CDR2 ANQGSEA. The CDR3 has 15 amino acids.

In its sample, this clone was seen once. The chain couples TRBV29-1 to TRBJ2-1, with 10 bases identical to TRBD2. The germline gives CDR1 SQVTM, CDR2 ANQGSEA. This CDR3 region has 22 residues. The V gene end was trimmed by 0 bases and the J gene end by 2 bases; junction bases not matched to a gene: 22. Here the CDR3 reads CSVEEEGASGSGRFSAYNEQFF. CDR3 bases: TGCAGCGTTGAAGAGGAGGGGGCTAGCGGGAGTGGGAGATTTTCTGCCTACAATGAGCAGTTCTTC.

As DNA, the CDR3 is TGTGCCAGCAGCTTAGGGACTAGCGGGAGGCAGTACTTC. Translating gives CASSLGTSGRQYF. The chain carries TRBV7-3 and TRBJ2-7, with TRBD2 identical over 14 bases. CDR1 is SGHTA, CDR2 FQGTGA, per germline. This CDR3 comprises 13 residues. The junction had 0 bases not matched to a gene; V was cut back by 2 bases and J by 9 bases.

The chain employs TRBV19 and TRBJ2-1; TRBD2 matches at 8 bases. With 7 bases clipped from V and 9 bases from J, the junction kept 5 bases outside the gene matches. Germline V gives CDR1 LNHDA, CDR2 SQIVND (reference sequence). The CDR3 extends over 12 amino acids. The CDR3 nucleotides are TGTGCCAGTAACGGGGGGGTTGGTGAGCAGTTCTTC. This encodes CASNGGVGEQFF.

CDR3 protein: CASSRQGRAFF. In DNA form, the CDR3 reads TGTGCCAGCAGTCGACAGGGGCGAGCTTTCTTT. The gene calls are TRBV6-6 and TRBJ1-1; the match to TRBD1 covers 8 bases. CDR1 is MNHNY and CDR2 is SVGAGI in the germline V gene (reference sequence). V was pared by 5 bases and J by 10 bases, with 3 bases of the junction left unmatched. The CDR3 spans 11 residues.

The chain is built from TRBV28 and TRBJ2-5; perhaps TRBD1 as D (6 bases). Trimming took off 0 bases at V and 1 base at J, with 12 bases between the two ends. CDR3 length: 16 residues. Germline V lookup: CDR1 MDHEN, CDR2 SYDVKM. The CDR3: CASSLWGDNPQETQYF. For the CDR3, the DNA is TGTGCCAGCAGTTTATGGGGGGACAATCCCCAAGAGACCCAGTACTTC. The whole variable domain, filled in from reference TRBV28 and TRBJ2-5, reads DVKVTQSSRYLVKRTGEKVFLECVQDMDHENMFWYRQDPGLGLRLIYFSYDVKMKEKGDIPEGYSVSREKKERFSLILESASTNQTSMYLCASSLWGDNPQETQYFGPGTRLLVL.

This clone was seen only a few times. The chain carries TRBV6-4 and TRBJ1-6; D possibly corresponds to TRBD1 (6 bases). V dropped 2 bases and J dropped 5 bases, with 7 bases sitting between them. The CDR3 has 14 residues. Germline-derived CDR1 and CDR2 are MRHNA and SNTAGT. The CDR3 DNA follows: TGTGCCAGCAGTGACGCAGGGGATAATTCACCCCTCCACTTT. It is translated as CASSDAGDNSPLHF.

The V call is TRBV19, the J call TRBJ1-5; TRBD1 might be the D (5 bases). There are 14 residues in the CDR3. The germline gives CDR1 LNHDA, CDR2 SQIVND (reference sequence). V was shortened by 7 bases and J by 5 bases, with 15 bases between the two germline ends. The CDR3 sequence is CASTPQGRHQPQHF. The CDR3 region has the DNA TGTGCCAGTACCCCCCAGGGCAGGCATCAGCCCCAGCATTTT.

The chain combines TRBV10-3 with TRBJ2-5; possible D gene TRBD1, 5 bases. TRBJ2-7 explains the end of the DNA better; the J call may be wrong. The length of the CDR3 is 15 residues. CDR1 and CDR2 from the germline V gene are ENHRY and SYGVKD. The DNA for the CDR3 is TGTGCCATCAGTGAGTATGACAGCCGAGCCTACGAGCAGTACTTC. Translated, it gives CAISEYDSRAYEQYF.

The V call is TRBV28, the J call TRBJ1-1, with 7 bases that match TRBD1. CDR3 size: 16 residues. CDR1 is MDHEN and CDR2 is SYDVKM in the germline V gene. The V gene end was trimmed by 4 bases and the J gene end by 3 bases; junction bases not matched to a gene: 11. As DNA, the CDR3 is TGTGCCAGCAGTTCAATCATCCGGGACAGTTACACTGAAGCTTTCTTT. It codes for CASSSIIRDSYTEAFF.

A remark on this clone: The germline gene is not matched at one end of the junction; a read error may be the cause. The V call is TRBV2, the J call TRBJ2-1, with a possible D match to TRBD1 (5 bases). The CDR3 contains 12 residues. CDR1 and CDR2 from the germline V gene are SNHLY and FYNNEI. CDR3 amino acids: CASSGLARVGVF. The CDR3 DNA follows: TGTGCCAGCAGTGGACTGGCCCGGGTAGGGGTCTTC.

CDR3 sequence (DNA): TGCGCCAGCAGCTTCCTAGCGGGTCCCTCCTACAATGAGCAGTTCTTC. Its translation is CASSFLAGPSYNEQFF. The V call is TRBV5-1, the J call TRBJ2-1, with 8 bases lining up with TRBD2. Germline-derived CDR1 and CDR2 are SGHRS and YFSETQ. This CDR3 is 16 amino acids long. The V segment lost 2 bases and the J segment 0 bases; nucleotides outside the gene matches: 4.

The CDR3 protein is CASSFTTGGSEQYF. As DNA, the CDR3 is TGTGCCAGCAGCTTTACGACAGGGGGCAGCGAGCAGTACTTC. The rearrangement links TRBV5-5 to TRBJ2-7, with 10 bases identical to TRBD1. The germline gives CDR1 SGHKS, CDR2 YYEKEE (reference sequence). V shed 2 bases, J shed 6 bases, and the junction held 5 bases outside the gene matches. This CDR3 has 14 amino acids.

The genes are TRBV28 and TRBJ2-5, with 8 bases matching TRBD2. Losses at the gene ends were 5 bases for V and 3 bases for J; bases not matched to a gene: 5. CDR1 MDHEN and CDR2 SYDVKM come from the germline V gene. This CDR3 comprises 14 residues. CDR3 residues: CASSGGTREETQYF. CDR3 nucleotide sequence: TGTGCCAGCAGTGGCGGGACTAGAGAAGAGACCCAGTACTTC.

The chain employs TRBV6-1 and TRBJ2-1; possibly TRBD1 for D (6 bases). The germline V gene encodes CDR1 MNHNS and CDR2 SASEGT. The CDR3 consists of 12 residues. The V end lost 6 bases, the J end lost 6 bases, and 9 bases lay between the germline ends. The CDR3 is CASRDSPNEQFF. Here the CDR3 DNA reads TGTGCCAGCAGGGACAGCCCCAATGAGCAGTTCTTC.

This sequence joins TRBV27 and TRBJ2-7; possible D gene TRBD1, 7 bases. Trimming removed 8 bases at V and 5 bases at J, with 19 bases between. Germline loops: CDR1 MNHEY, CDR2 SMNVEV (reference sequence). The CDR3 runs to 14 residues. As DNA, the CDR3 is TGTGCCAGCCTCTCGCCAGGGGGAGGAGACGAGCAGTACTTC. It codes for CASLSPGGGDEQYF.

The chain is built from TRBV10-1 and TRBJ1-3; D is ambiguous. The CDR3 consists of 15 residues. Between the trimmed V and J ends, which lost 10 bases and 0 bases, there was a span of 16 bases. The germline V gene has CDR1 WNHNN and CDR2 SYGVQD (reference sequence). CDR3 nucleotide sequence: TGCGCCACCGTTAGTAGCATTCCCTCTGGAAACACCATATATTTT. Encoded protein: CATVSSIPSGNTIYF.

V gene TRBV5-1 combines with J gene TRBJ1-3, with D perhaps matching TRBD2 (5 bases). The J call may be incorrect, as the DNA end agrees better with TRBJ2-2. In germline, CDR1 is SGHRS, CDR2 YFSETQ. This CDR3 contains 14 residues. The CDR3 nucleotides read TGCGCCAGCAGCTTGAAGGGAGATGCCGGGGAGCTGTTTTTT. Amino acids: CASSLKGDAGELFF.

This clone was counted only a few times. As DNA, the CDR3 is TGTGCCAGCAGTTTCTTTAGTCGCACTGAAGCTTTCTTT. Translated: CASSFFSRTEAFF. V and J are TRBV6-5 and TRBJ1-1, with D unresolved. The ends were cut back, 4 bases at V and 4 bases at J, with 10 bases in the middle. The CDR3 consists of 13 residues. CDR1 is MNHEY and CDR2 is SVGAGI in the germline V gene.

The genes are TRBV15 and TRBJ1-4; 8 bases line up with TRBD1. V was pared by 2 bases and J by 6 bases, with 5 bases of the junction left unmatched. The CDR3 covers 15 residues. Germline lookup yields CDR1 LNHNV and CDR2 YYDKDF (reference sequence). The CDR3 reads CATSRQDRADEKLFF. In DNA, the CDR3 is TGTGCCACCAGCAGACAGGACAGGGCGGATGAAAAACTGTTTTTT.

The sample holds a few counts of this clone. V is TRBV7-9 and J is TRBJ2-7; no clear D gene. The CDR3 runs 14 residues. The V end was cut by 6 bases, the J end by 4 bases, with 16 bases between. Germline V gene data show CDR1 as SEHNR and CDR2 as FQNEAQ (reference sequence). DNA of the CDR3: TGTGCCAGCAGGACTTCAGTGGGTGGGTACGAGCAGTACTTC. Translated, it gives CASRTSVGGYEQYF.